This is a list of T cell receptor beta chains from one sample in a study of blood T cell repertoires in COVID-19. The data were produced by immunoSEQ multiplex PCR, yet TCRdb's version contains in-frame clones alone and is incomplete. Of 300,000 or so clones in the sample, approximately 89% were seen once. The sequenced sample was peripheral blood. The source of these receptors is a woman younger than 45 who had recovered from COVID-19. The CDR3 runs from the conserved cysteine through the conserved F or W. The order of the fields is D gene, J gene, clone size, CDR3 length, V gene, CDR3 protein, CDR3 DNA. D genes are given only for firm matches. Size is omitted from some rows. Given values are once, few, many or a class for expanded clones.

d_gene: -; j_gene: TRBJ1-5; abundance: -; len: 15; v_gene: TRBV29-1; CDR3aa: CSVESRAGGNQPQHF; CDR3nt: TGCAGCGTTGAATCACGGGCGGGAGGCAATCAGCCCCAGCATTTT
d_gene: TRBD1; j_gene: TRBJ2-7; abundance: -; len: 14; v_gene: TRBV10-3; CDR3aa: CAISFRTGIYEQYF; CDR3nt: TGTGCCATCAGTTTTCGGACAGGGATCTACGAGCAGTACTTC
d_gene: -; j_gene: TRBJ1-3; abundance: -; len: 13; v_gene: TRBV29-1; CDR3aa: CSAVRGVGNTIYF; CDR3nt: TGCAGCGCGGTTCGAGGCGTAGGAAACACCATATATTTT
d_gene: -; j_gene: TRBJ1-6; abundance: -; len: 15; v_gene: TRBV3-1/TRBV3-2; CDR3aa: CASSPGSSYNSPLHF; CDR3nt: TGTGCCAGCAGCCCCGGTAGCTCCTATAATTCACCCCTCCACTTT
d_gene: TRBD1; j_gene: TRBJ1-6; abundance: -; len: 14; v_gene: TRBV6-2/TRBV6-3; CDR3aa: CASSGQGAASPLHF; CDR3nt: TGTGCCAGCAGTGGACAGGGGGCGGCCTCACCCCTCCACTTT
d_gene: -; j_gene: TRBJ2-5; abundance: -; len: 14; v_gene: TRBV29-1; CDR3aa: CSVEDRTGAETQYF; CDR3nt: TGCAGCGTTGAAGATCGCACAGGCGCGGAGACCCAGTACTTC
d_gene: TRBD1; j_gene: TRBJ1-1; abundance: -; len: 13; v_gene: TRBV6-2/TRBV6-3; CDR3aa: CASSYYRDREAFF; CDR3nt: TGTGCCAGCAGTTACTACCGGGACAGAGAAGCTTTCTTT
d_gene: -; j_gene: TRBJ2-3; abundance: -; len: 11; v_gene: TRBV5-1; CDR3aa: CASEGADTQYF; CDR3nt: TGCGCCAGCGAGGGGGCAGATACGCAGTATTTT
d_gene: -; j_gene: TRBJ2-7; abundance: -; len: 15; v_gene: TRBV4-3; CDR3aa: CASSQDFADSAKQYF; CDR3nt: TGCGCCAGCAGCCAAGATTTCGCAGACAGTGCCAAGCAGTACTTC
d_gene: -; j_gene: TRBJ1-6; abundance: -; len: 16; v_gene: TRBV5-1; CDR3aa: CASSSDPTGLGSPLHF; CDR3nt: TGCGCCAGCAGCTCGGACCCGACAGGCTTAGGTTCACCCCTCCACTTT
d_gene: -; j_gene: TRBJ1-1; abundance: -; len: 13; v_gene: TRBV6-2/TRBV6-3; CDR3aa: CASSWTGNTEAFF; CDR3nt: TGTGCCAGCAGTTGGACGGGAAACACTGAAGCTTTCTTT
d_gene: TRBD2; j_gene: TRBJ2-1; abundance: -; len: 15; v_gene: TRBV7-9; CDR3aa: CASSSSGGTWDEQFF; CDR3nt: TGTGCCAGCAGCTCTAGCGGGGGTACATGGGACGAGCAGTTCTTC
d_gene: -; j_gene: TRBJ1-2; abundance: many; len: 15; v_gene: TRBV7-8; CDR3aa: CASSLGGSTVYGYTF; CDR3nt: TGTGCCAGCAGCTTAGGAGGTTCGACAGTCTATGGCTACACCTTC
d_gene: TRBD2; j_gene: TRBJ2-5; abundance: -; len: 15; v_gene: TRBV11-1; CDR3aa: CASSSDLLARETQYF; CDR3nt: TGTGCCAGCAGCTCCGATTTACTAGCGAGGGAGACCCAGTACTTC
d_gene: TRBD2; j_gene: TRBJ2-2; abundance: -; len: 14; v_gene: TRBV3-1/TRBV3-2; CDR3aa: CASRTSGGTGELFF; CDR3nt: TGTGCCAGCAGGACTAGCGGGGGGACCGGGGAGCTGTTTTTT
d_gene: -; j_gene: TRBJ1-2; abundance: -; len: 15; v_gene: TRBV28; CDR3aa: CASSVGTLRASGYTF; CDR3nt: TGTGCCAGCAGTGTGGGGACACTAAGGGCTAGTGGCTACACCTTC
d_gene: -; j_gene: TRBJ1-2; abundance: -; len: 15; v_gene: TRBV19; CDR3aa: CASSIGFAGNYGYTF; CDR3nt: TGTGCCAGTAGTATAGGGTTCGCAGGGAACTATGGCTACACCTTC
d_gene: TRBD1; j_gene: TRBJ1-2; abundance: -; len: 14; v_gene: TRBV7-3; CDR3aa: CASREGTGAYGYTF; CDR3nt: TGTGCCAGCAGGGAGGGTACAGGGGCCTATGGCTACACCTTC
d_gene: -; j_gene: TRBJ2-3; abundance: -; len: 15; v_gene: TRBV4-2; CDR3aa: CASSVDSPSTDTQYF; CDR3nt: TGTGCCAGCAGCGTTGACAGCCCTAGCACAGATACGCAGTATTTT
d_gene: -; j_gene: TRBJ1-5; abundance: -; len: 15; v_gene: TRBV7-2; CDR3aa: CASSLAHRSNQPQHF; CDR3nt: TGTGCCAGCAGCTTAGCACACCGTAGCAATCAGCCCCAGCATTTT